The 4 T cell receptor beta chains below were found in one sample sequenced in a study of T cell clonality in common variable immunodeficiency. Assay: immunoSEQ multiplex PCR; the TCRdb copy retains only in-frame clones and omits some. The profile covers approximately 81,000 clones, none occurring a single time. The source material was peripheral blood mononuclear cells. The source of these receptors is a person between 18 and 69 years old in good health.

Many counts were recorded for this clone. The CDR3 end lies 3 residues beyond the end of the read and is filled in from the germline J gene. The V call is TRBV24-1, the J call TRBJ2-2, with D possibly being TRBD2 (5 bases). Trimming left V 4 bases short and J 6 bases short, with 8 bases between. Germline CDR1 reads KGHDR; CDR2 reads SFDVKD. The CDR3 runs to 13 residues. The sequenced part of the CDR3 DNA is TGTGCCACCAGTGACCCGGGGTCCGGGGAG. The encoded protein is CATSDPGSGE. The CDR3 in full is CATSDPGSGELFF.

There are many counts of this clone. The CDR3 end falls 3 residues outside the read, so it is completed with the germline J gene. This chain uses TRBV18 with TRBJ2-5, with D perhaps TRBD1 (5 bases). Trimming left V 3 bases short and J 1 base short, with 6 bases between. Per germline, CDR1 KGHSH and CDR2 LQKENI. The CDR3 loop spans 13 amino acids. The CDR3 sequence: CASSPGRQETQYF. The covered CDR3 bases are TGTGCCAGCTCACCGGGGCGCCAAGAGACC.

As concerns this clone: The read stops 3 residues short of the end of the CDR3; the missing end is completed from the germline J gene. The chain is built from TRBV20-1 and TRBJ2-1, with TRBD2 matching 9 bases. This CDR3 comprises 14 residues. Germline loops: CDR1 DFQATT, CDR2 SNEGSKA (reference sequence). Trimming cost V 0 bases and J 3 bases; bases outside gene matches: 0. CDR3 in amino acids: CSAREAGGYNEQFF. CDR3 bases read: TGCAGTGCTAGAGAAGCGGGAGGCTACAATGAG.

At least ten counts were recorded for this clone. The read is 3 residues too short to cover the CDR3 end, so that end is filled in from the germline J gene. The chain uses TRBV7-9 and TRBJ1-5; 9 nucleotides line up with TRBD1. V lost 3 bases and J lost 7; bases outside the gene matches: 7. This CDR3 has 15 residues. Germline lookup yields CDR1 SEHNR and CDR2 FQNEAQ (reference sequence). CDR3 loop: CASSFGTGSGQPQHF. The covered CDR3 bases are TGTGCCAGCAGCTTTGGGACAGGGAGTGGCCAGCCC.